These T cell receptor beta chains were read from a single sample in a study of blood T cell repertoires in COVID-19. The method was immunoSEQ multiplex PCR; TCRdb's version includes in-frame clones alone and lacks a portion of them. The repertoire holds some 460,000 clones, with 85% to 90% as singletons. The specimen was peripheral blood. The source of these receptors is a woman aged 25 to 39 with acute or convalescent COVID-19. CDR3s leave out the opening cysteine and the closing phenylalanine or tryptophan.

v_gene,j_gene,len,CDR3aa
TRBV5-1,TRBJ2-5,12,ASSLAGDQETQY
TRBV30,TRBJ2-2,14,AWSLTGTGEGGELF
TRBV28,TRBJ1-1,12,ASSTPPPYTEAF
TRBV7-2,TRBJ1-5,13,ASRRDRGLNQPQH
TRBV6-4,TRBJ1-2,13,ASSDTDRTNYGYT
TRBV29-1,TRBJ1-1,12,SVRPQTGNTEAF
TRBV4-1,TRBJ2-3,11,ASSQDLADTQY
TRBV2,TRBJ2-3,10,ASSDSPDTQY
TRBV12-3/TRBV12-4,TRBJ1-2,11,ASSSRVLYGYT
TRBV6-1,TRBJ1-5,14,ASSEFGRGKYQPQH
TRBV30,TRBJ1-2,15,AWSASGSHSSRGGYT
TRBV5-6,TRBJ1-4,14,ASSRLGAEGNEKLF
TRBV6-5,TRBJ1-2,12,ASSPTRHNYGYT
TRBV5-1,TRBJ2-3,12,ASSLSSGTDTQY
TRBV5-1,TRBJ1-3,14,ASSLTGAFSGNTIY
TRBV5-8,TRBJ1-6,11,ASSGQLNSPLH
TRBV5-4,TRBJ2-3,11,ASSLGGPDTQY
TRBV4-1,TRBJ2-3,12,ASSQQRGEGTQY
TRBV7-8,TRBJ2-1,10,ASKGSGNEQF
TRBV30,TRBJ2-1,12,AWTQGVFYNEQF
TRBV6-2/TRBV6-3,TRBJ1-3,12,ASSTGGSGNTIY
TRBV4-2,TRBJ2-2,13,ASSQPGYYTGELF
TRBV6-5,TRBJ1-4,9,ASSTVVKLF
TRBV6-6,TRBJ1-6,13,ASSGGQGFNSPLH
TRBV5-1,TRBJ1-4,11,ASSFRVNEKLF
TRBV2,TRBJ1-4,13,ASSESGQGASKLF
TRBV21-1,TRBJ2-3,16,ASSKKETSGVRTDTQY
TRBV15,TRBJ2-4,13,ATSRLAGGVDIQY
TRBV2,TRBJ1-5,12,ASQQGLGNQPQH
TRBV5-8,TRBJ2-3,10,ASGQVSDTQY
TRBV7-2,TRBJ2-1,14,ASSLGSGGGYNEQF
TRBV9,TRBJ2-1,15,ASSPGLAGGLLNEQF
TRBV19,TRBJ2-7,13,ASSRSGQGAYEQY